The sequence of this TCR beta chain was determined in a study of CD4 T cell repertoires in COVID-19 (dated by TCRdb to the early 2020s). For the study in its entirety: To analyze cross-reactivity, CFSE-low cells were expanded with IL-2 for roughly ten days and then labeled again and restimulated with spike proteins from other coronaviruses. The study characterized naturally processed CD4+ T cell responses to SARS-CoV-2 spike and nucleoprotein in COVID-19-recovered individuals, using TCR Vbeta sequencing to assess clonal composition. In three recovered individuals, the TCR Vbeta repertoire of SARS-CoV-2-reactive T cells was analyzed at the subset level. The research as a whole found: Two or all three memory subsets shared several of the most expanded SARS-CoV-2-reactive clonotypes, which suggests intraclonal diversification. Between about 6 and 28% of SARS-CoV-2 clonotypes were also detected in SARS-CoV and/or HKU1 spike-stimulated secondary cultures, consistent with cross-reactivity.

Comment on this clone: Its target antigen remains unknown. Per-base quality was not reported, and no clone a single base away is much larger than it.

From the cysteine up to the phenylalanine, the CDR3 has a length of 13 residues. Of all the DNA, just the CDR3 is kept, 39 bases in frame from base 1. CDR1 and CDR2 (MNHNS, SASEGT) derive from the germline V gene. At the junction V is shortened by 7 bases and J by 4 bases; bases outside the gene matches: 4. Libraries were made using the immunoSEQ multiplex PCR assay. As for the original processing: The Chao-Jaccard similarity index and counts of shared clonotypes were used to quantify repertoire overlap between subsets. TCRdb holds this immuneACCESS table with in-frame rearrangements only. Some clones are missing; in checked studies, unresolved V genes explain under half, and the rest has no known cause. V and J calls and clone size come straight from that table; D and trimming were deduced from the DNA. The sample table lists 20,000 or so clones, about nine tenths of them with a count of one. The top ten constitute over 0.55% of the sample.

Uncultured memory T cell samples were subjected to sequencing directly after ex vivo isolation. CD4+ total memory, central memory, effector memory and circulating T follicular helper cells were isolated from peripheral blood mononuclear cells. The chain was built from TRBV6-1 and TRBJ2-7; TRBD2 matches 10 bases in the middle. The sequences come from central memory CD4+ T cells from blood, collected before the COVID-19 pandemic. Taken with the paper, the label for cell subset or site translates to: CD4+ T central memory cells. The receptor was isolated from a human donor who had COVID-19. Here is the DNA: TGTGCCAGCAAGGGACTAGCGAATTACGAGCAGTACTTC. The translation is CASKGLANYEQYF.